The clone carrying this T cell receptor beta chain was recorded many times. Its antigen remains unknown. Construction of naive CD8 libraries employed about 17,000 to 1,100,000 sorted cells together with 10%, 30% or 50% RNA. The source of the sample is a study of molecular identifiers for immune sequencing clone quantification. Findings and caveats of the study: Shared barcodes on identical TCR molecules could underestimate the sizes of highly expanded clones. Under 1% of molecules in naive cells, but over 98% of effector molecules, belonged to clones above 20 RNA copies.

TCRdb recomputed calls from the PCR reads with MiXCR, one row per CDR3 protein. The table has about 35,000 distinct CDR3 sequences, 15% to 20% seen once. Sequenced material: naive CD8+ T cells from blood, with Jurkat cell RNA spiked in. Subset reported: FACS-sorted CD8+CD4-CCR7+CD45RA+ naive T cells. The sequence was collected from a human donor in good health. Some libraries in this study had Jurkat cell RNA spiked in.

This CDR3 is CASSLSRGPDSPLHF. DNA for the CDR3: TGCGCCAGCAGCCTCAGCAGGGGGCCGGATTCACCCCTCCACTTT. The chain has TRBV4-3 and TRBJ1-6; 8 bases line up with TRBD1. This CDR3 is 15 amino acids long. CDR1 and CDR2 from the germline V gene are LGHNA and YSLEER. The V and J ends lost 4 bases and 8 bases, in that order; junction bases with no gene match: 7.